Listed below are T cell receptor beta chains from one sample, sequenced in a study of blood T cell repertoires in COVID-19. Using immunoSEQ multiplex PCR, the repertoire was profiled, and TCRdb retains in-frame clones only, with some absent. The sample holds some 160,000 clones, around four fifths seen once. The sample consisted of peripheral blood. These receptors all come from a woman aged 80 or older with acute or convalescent COVID-19. The CDR3 runs from the conserved cysteine through the conserved F or W. The D gene is left open where the match is weak. The size entry is marked missing in some rows and otherwise reads once, few, many or a size class.

j_call clone_size v_call d_call cdr3_aa cdr3_nt
TRBJ2-1 . TRBV19 TRBD2 CASSIRASGSIGEQFF TGTGCCAGTAGTATTAGGGCTAGCGGGAGTATCGGTGAGCAGTTCTTC
TRBJ2-1 . TRBV11-2 . CASSFGRGYNEQFF TGTGCCAGCAGCTTTGGGCGGGGCTACAATGAGCAGTTCTTC
TRBJ2-1 . TRBV19 TRBD2 CASSTGPAGREQFF TGTGCCAGTAGTACGGGACCAGCGGGGCGTGAGCAGTTCTTC
TRBJ2-7 . TRBV7-2 TRBD2 CASSLTSGSSYEQYF TGTGCCAGCAGCCTCACTAGCGGGAGCTCCTACGAGCAGTACTTC
TRBJ2-7 . TRBV7-9 . CAGAGVSYEQYF TGTGCCGGGGCAGGGGTCTCCTACGAGCAGTACTTC
TRBJ1-5 few TRBV2 . CASSDAEGSDQPQHF TGTGCCAGCAGTGACGCCGAGGGTAGTGATCAGCCCCAGCATTTT
TRBJ1-2 . TRBV30 TRBD1 CAWTTGNYGYTF TGTGCCTGGACGACAGGGAACTATGGCTACACCTTC
TRBJ1-1 . TRBV3-1/TRBV3-2 . CASSQVRETEAFF TGTGCCAGCAGCCAAGTCCGGGAAACTGAAGCTTTCTTT
TRBJ2-2 few TRBV10-2 . CASLDPRPTNTGELFF TGCGCCAGCCTTGATCCTAGGCCGACGAACACCGGGGAGCTGTTTTTT
TRBJ2-2 . TRBV28 . CASSPSLRLGVQGSGELFF TGTGCCAGCAGTCCCAGTTTAAGATTAGGGGTCCAGGGGTCCGGGGAGCTGTTTTTT
TRBJ1-1 . TRBV20-1 TRBD1 CSASNPGQGSVEAFF TGCAGTGCTAGTAATCCGGGACAGGGGTCTGTTGAAGCTTTCTTT
TRBJ2-1 few TRBV19 TRBD2 CASSIGGLAGRDEQFF TGTGCCAGTAGTATTGGAGGACTAGCGGGACGAGATGAGCAGTTCTTC
TRBJ1-2 . TRBV6-4 . CASSGTGRDGYTF TGTGCCAGCAGTGGTACAGGGAGAGATGGCTACACCTTC
TRBJ2-3 . TRBV19 TRBD1 CASSRDRVGDTQYF TGTGCCAGTAGTAGGGACAGGGTAGGAGATACGCAGTATTTT
TRBJ1-1 few TRBV7-9 . CASSIAGEGNTEAFF TGTGCCAGCAGTATAGCGGGTGAGGGGAACACTGAAGCTTTCTTT
TRBJ2-7 . TRBV4-1 . CASSQDFSYEQYF TGCGCCAGCAGCCAAGACTTCTCCTACGAGCAGTACTTC
TRBJ2-5 . TRBV7-9 . CASSPGHDKETQYF TGTGCCAGCAGCCCGGGACACGACAAAGAGACCCAGTACTTC
TRBJ2-4 . TRBV19 . CASSIWGDIQYF TGTGCCAGTAGTATTTGGGGGGACATTCAGTACTTC
TRBJ2-3 . TRBV30 TRBD2 CAWSAAGGLADTQYF TGTGCCTGGAGTGCAGCGGGGGGGCTCGCAGATACGCAGTATTTT
TRBJ2-7 . TRBV5-4 TRBD2 CASSKGLETYEQYF TGTGCCAGCAGCAAGGGACTAGAAACCTACGAGCAGTACTTC
TRBJ2-7 . TRBV7-8 . CASTDSPYEQYF TGTGCCAGCACCGACAGCCCCTACGAGCAGTACTTC
TRBJ1-1 . TRBV30 . CAWSPQVGTEAFF TGTGCCTGGAGCCCCCAGGTTGGCACTGAAGCTTTCTTT
TRBJ1-2 . TRBV10-3 . CAISEEGVWGYTF TGTGCCATCAGTGAGGAGGGGGTGTGGGGCTACACCTTC
TRBJ2-2 . TRBV6-6 TRBD1 CASSPDRGGVRTGELFF TGTGCCAGCAGTCCGGACAGGGGAGGGGTCCGCACCGGGGAGCTGTTTTTT
TRBJ2-1 once TRBV7-2 TRBD1 CASSSRDRESSYNEQFF TGTGCCAGCAGCTCCCGGGACAGGGAGAGCTCCTACAATGAGCAGTTCTTC
TRBJ2-7 . TRBV5-1 TRBD1 CASSLEGARGEQYF TGCGCCAGCAGCTTGGAGGGGGCGCGTGGGGAGCAGTACTTC
TRBJ2-3 . TRBV25-1 . CASSEGTHKPSTDTQYF TGTGCCAGCAGTGAAGGGACACACAAACCCAGCACAGATACGCAGTATTTT
TRBJ2-3 . TRBV19 . CASSTPGLRTDTQYF TGTGCCAGTAGTACCCCGGGACTCCGCACAGATACGCAGTATTTT
TRBJ2-7 . TRBV2 . CASSEGGTQSSYEQYF TGTGCCAGCAGTGAAGGAGGGACACAAAGCTCCTACGAGCAGTACTTC
TRBJ2-2 few TRBV3-1/TRBV3-2 . CASSSGYTGELFF TGTGCCAGCAGTAGCGGTTACACCGGGGAGCTGTTTTTT
TRBJ2-6 few TRBV7-2 . CASSHRSSGANVLTF TGTGCCAGCAGCCACAGAAGCTCTGGGGCCAACGTCCTGACTTTC
TRBJ2-2 . TRBV6-5 TRBD2 CASSFGTSGGTGELFF TGTGCCAGCAGTTTCGGGACTAGCGGGGGCACCGGGGAGCTGTTTTTT
TRBJ2-1 once TRBV14 TRBD1 CASSQAKTGVTYNEQFF TGTGCCAGCAGCCAGGCCAAGACAGGGGTCACCTACAATGAGCAGTTCTTC
TRBJ1-1 few TRBV5-5 TRBD1 CASSFDRGEAFF TGTGCCAGCAGCTTCGACAGGGGTGAAGCTTTCTTT
TRBJ2-3 . TRBV3-1/TRBV3-2 TRBD2 CASSQDRRAGTFTDTQYF TGTGCCAGCAGCCAAGATCGTCGAGCGGGAACCTTCACAGATACGCAGTATTTT
TRBJ2-7 . TRBV5-4 TRBD1 CASSQDRSYEQYF TGTGCCAGCAGCCAGGACAGGAGTTACGAGCAGTACTTC
TRBJ1-2 . TRBV7-9 TRBD1 CASSLPRQGDGYTF TGTGCCAGCAGCTTACCCCGACAGGGAGACGGCTACACCTTC
TRBJ1-1 . TRBV12-3/TRBV12-4 . CASSQGTAFF TGTGCCAGCAGCCAGGGTACAGCTTTCTTT